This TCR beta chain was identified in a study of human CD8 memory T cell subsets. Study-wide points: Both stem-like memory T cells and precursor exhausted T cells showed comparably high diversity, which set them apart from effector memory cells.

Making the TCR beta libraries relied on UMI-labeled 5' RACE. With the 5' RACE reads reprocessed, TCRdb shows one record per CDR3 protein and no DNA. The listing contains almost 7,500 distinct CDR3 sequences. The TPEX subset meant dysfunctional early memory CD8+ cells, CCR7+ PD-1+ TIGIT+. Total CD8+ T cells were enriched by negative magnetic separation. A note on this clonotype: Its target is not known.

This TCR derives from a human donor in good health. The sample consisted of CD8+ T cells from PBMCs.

The CDR3 here is CASSLTGELFF. The V gene is TRBV7-9, the J gene TRBJ2-2. Germline-derived CDR1 and CDR2 are SEHNR and FQNEAQ (reference sequence). The CDR3 consists of 11 residues.